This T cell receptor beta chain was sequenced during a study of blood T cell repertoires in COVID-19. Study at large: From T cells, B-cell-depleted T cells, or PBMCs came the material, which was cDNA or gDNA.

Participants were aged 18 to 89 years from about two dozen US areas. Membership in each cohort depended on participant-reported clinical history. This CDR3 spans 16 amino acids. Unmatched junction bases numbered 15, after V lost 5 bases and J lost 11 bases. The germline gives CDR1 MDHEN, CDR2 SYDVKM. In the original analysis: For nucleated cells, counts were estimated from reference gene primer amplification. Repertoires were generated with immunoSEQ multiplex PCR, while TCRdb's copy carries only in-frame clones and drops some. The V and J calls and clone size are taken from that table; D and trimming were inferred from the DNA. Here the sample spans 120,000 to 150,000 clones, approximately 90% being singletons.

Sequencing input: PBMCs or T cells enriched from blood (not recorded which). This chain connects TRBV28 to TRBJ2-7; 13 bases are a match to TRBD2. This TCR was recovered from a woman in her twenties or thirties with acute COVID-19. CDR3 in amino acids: CASSTGPWTSGSSEYF. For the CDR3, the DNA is TGTGCCAGCAGTACCGGCCCCTGGACTAGCGGGAGTTCAGAGTACTTC.